The 4 T cell receptor beta chains below come from one sample, sequenced in a study of regulatory T cells in long-lasting Graves disease. As to time point: persistent/refractory GD, antithyroid drugs over 5 years with positive TRAb. The TCR library was prepared using RNA isolated from PBMCs. According to the study, TCR beta libraries were built with iRepertoire HTBI primers and CDR3-region Arm-PCR. TCRdb ran MiXCR on the multiplex PCR reads and lists one entry per CDR3 protein. The table has about 460,000 distinct CDR3 sequences, around a fifth seen once. Here the sequenced sample was peripheral blood mononuclear cells (PBMCs), taken when the disease was refractory, from a patient treated with antithyroid drugs. Source of these receptors: a female donor with Graves disease.

This clonotype occurred many times. The chain links TRBV20-1 to TRBJ2-5; D is ambiguous. V shed 2 bases and J shed 2 bases, with 6 bases lying between them. The germline CDR1 and CDR2 sequences are DFQATT and SNEGSKA (reference sequence). The CDR3 extends over 12 amino acids. CDR3 sequence (DNA): TGCAGTGCTAGAACGGCGCAAGAGACCCAGTACTTC. Protein: CSARTAQETQYF.

This clonotype appeared a few times. The chain joins TRBV20-1 to TRBJ1-5; 8 bases map to TRBD1. V gave up 1 base and J gave up 4 bases; unmatched junction bases: 0. From germline, CDR1 is DFQATT and CDR2 SNEGSKA (reference sequence). This CDR3 contains 13 residues. The CDR3 loop is CSARGDRNQPQHF. In DNA form, the CDR3 reads TGCAGTGCTAGAGGGGACAGGAATCAGCCCCAGCATTTT.

This clonotype has at least ten counts. The V gene is TRBV28, the J gene TRBJ2-2; D possibly corresponds to TRBD2 (6 bases). V was trimmed by 4 bases and J by 0 bases, leaving 6 bases between them. The length of the CDR3 is 14 residues. Germline V gene sequence: CDR1 MDHEN, CDR2 SYDVKM. CDR3 in DNA: TGTGCCAGCAGTTGGGGGGCGAACACCGGGGAGCTGTTTTTT. Residues: CASSWGANTGELFF.

V gene TRBV19 combines with J gene TRBJ2-5; D might be TRBD1 (5 bases). The V gene lost 5 bases and the J gene lost 2 bases, with 12 bases spanning the gap. The CDR3 consists of 14 residues. Germline CDR1 LNHDA, CDR2 SQIVND (reference sequence). The CDR3 bases are TGTGCCAGTAGTCGGGCAGGGATACAAGAGACCCAGTACTTC. Translating it yields CASSRAGIQETQYF.